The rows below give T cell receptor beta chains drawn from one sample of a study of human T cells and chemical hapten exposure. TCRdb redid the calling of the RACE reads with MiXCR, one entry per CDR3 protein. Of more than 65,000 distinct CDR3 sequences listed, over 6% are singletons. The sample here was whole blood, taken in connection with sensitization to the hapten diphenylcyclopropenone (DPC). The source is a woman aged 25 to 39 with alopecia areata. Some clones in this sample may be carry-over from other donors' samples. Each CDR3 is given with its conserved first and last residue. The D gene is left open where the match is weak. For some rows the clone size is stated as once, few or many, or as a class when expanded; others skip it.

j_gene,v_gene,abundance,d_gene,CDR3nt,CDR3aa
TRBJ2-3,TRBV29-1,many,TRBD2,TGCAGCGTCGAGGGACTAGCGGGGGGAAACACAGATACGCAGTATTTT,CSVEGLAGGNTDTQYF
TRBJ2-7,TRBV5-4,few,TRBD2,TGTGCCAGCAGCTCCACTAGCGGGGTCTCCTACGAGCAGTACTTC,CASSSTSGVSYEQYF
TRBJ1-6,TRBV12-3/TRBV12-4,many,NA,TGTGCCAGCAGCAATACAGGCGGTGATTCACCCCTCCACTTT,CASSNTGGDSPLHF
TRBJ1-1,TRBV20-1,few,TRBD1,TGCAGTGCTAGCCCGGGACAGACCACTGAAGCTTTCTTT,CSASPGQTTEAFF
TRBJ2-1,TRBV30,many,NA,TGTGCCTGGAGTACGTACCAGGACTACAATGAGCAGTTCTTC,CAWSTYQDYNEQFF
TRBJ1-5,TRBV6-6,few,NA,TGTGCCAGCAGTCCGGGGGGGTGGGCGAATCAGCCCCAGCATTTT,CASSPGGWANQPQHF
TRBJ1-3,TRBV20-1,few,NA,TGCAGTGCTTCGCCGGATGGGGGTTCAGTCGGAAACACCATATATTTT,CSASPDGGSVGNTIYF
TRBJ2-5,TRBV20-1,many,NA,TGCAGTGCTCGCCCCGGACAGCTAAAAGAGACCCAGTACTTC,CSARPGQLKETQYF
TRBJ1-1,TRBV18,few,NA,TGTGCCAGCTCACTGGTTTTTCGGTATGAAGCTTTCTTT,CASSLVFRYEAFF
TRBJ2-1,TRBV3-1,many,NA,TGTGCCAGCAGCCAAGATGGCGGGCCGTACAATGAGCAGTTCTTC,CASSQDGGPYNEQFF
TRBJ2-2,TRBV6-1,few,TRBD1,TGTGCCAGCAGTCCAGGGGGAATAGGAACCGGGGAGCTGTTTTTT,CASSPGGIGTGELFF
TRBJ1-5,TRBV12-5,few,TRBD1,TGTGCTAGTGGTTTGCCAACGACAGGGAGGTTGGGACAGCCCCAGCATTTT,CASGLPTTGRLGQPQHF
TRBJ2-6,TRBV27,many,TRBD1,TGTGCCAGCAGTTCACAGGGGGCAGTGGGGGCCAACGTCCTGACTTTC,CASSSQGAVGANVLTF
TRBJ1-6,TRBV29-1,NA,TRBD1,TGCAGCGTGGTGACAGGGGGCAATAATTCACCCCTCCACTTT,CSVVTGGNNSPLHF
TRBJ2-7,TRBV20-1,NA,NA,TGCAGTGCTAGAGTTGGATCCTCCTACGAGCAGTACTTC,CSARVGSSYEQYF
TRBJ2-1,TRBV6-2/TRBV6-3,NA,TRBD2,TGTGCCAGCAGTTCCCTGGGGGCTAGCGGGGGGGGGTCCTACAATGAGCAGTTCTTC,CASSSLGASGGGSYNEQFF
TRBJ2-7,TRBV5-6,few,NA,TGTGCCAGCAGCCAGTCCGCAGGGGGGCACGACTACGAGCAGTACTTC,CASSQSAGGHDYEQYF
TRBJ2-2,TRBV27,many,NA,TGTGCCAGCAGCCCTTTGGGTCAGTACACCGGGGAGCTGTTTTTT,CASSPLGQYTGELFF
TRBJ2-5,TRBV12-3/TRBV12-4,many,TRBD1,TGTGCCAGCAGTCTGTCGTTCGGGACAGAGACACAAGAGACCCAGTACTTC,CASSLSFGTETQETQYF
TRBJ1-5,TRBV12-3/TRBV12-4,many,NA,TGTGCCAGCAGCCCTTTCCGCAGGGGAAATCAGCCCCAGCATTTT,CASSPFRRGNQPQHF
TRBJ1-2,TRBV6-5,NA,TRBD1,TGTGCCAGCAGTTACGAGGGGGCTCGGTATGGCTACACCTTC,CASSYEGARYGYTF
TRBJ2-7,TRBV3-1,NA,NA,TGTGCCAGCAGCCAAAGCGGCGTTTCCTACGAGCAGTACTTC,CASSQSGVSYEQYF
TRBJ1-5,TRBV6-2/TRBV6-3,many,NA,TGTGCCACCTGGGGGGGACGGCTAGACAATCAGCCCCAGCATTTT,CATWGGRLDNQPQHF
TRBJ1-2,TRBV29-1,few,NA,TGCAGCGTTGGGGGGGTCCAGAATCTGGGCTACACCTTC,CSVGGVQNLGYTF
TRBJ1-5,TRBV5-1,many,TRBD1,TGCGCCAGCAGCGCAGGGGGCCGCAATCAGCCCCAGCATTTT,CASSAGGRNQPQHF
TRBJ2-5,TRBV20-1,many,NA,TGCAGTGCTATTCAGGGACAAGAGACCCAGTACTTC,CSAIQGQETQYF
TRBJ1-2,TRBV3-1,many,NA,TGTGCCAGCCGGGAACACTATGGCTACACCTTC,CASREHYGYTF
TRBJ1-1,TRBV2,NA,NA,TGTGCCACCATGAGGAGCGGGTTGGGCCGGACTTTCTTT,CATMRSGLGRTFF
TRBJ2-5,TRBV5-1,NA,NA,TGCGCCAGCAGCCTTGGAGGTATGAGGTGCGAAGAGACCCAGTACTTC,CASSLGGMRCEETQYF
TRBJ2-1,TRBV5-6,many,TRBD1,TGTGCCAGCAGCCGAACAGGGGGCGTCGATAATGAGCAGTTCTTC,CASSRTGGVDNEQFF
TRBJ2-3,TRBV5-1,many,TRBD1,TGCGCCAGCAGCCGGGACAGGGGGGGCACAGATACGCAGTATTTT,CASSRDRGGTDTQYF
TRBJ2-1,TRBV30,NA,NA,TGTGCCTGGAGAGCTGTGACGAGCATGCAGTTCTTC,CAWRAVTSMQFF
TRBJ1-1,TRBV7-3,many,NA,TGTGCCAGCAGCTTAAATCCAGGGTTGAACACTGAAGCTTTCTTT,CASSLNPGLNTEAFF
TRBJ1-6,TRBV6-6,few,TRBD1,TGTGCCAGCAGCCCAGCCCCTGTGGACAGGGATTCACCCCTCCACTTT,CASSPAPVDRDSPLHF
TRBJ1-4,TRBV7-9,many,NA,TGTGCCAGCAGCCCTGGCTCTGGGGCTACTAATGAAAAACTGTTTTTT,CASSPGSGATNEKLFF
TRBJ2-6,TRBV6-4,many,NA,TGTGCCAGCAGTCCCGTAGCACAGACTGGGGCCAACGTCCTGACTTTC,CASSPVAQTGANVLTF
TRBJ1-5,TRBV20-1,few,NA,TGCAGTGCTAGAGTACAGGCCCCAAATCAGCCCCAGCATTTT,CSARVQAPNQPQHF
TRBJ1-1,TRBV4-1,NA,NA,TGCGCCAGCAGCCAAGACTGGGTGAACACTGAAGCTTTCTTT,CASSQDWVNTEAFF
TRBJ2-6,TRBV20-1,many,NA,TGCAGTGCTAGAGGGGGGGCCAGGCGGAGCTCTGGGGCCAACGTCCTGACTTTC,CSARGGARRSSGANVLTF
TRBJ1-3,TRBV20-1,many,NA,TGCAGTGCTAGAGGGGTAGCGGGACGGTCTGGAAACACCATATATTTT,CSARGVAGRSGNTIYF
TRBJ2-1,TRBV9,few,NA,TGTGCCAGCAGCCCCCAGGGGGGCGTGTGGGAGCAGTTCTTC,CASSPQGGVWEQFF
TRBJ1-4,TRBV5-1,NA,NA,TGCGCCAGCAGCCGCGTAACGGGATCAGATAGTGAAAAACTGTTTTTT,CASSRVTGSDSEKLFF
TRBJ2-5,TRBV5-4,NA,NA,TGTGCCAGCAGCTGGGCTGGCCCGGGGACCCAGTACTTC,CASSWAGPGTQYF
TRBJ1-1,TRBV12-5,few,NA,TGTGCTAGTGGTTTTTTCCAGGTCCGAATGGGAAGCACTGAAGCTTTCTTT,CASGFFQVRMGSTEAFF
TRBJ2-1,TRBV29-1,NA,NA,TGCAGCGCCACCCCATCCAACAATGAGCAGTTCTTC,CSATPSNNEQFF
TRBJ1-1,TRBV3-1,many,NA,TGTGCCAGCAGCCAAGTAGGAGGGTGGAACACTGAAGCTTTCTTT,CASSQVGGWNTEAFF
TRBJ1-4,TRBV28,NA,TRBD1,TGTGCCAGCAGGAACCAGGGGGCGCATTCTAATGAAAAACTGTTTTTT,CASRNQGAHSNEKLFF